The 2 T cell receptor beta chains reported below all come from one sample, sequenced in a study of T cell repertoires in cytomegalovirus infection (dated 2019 in TCRdb). The listed sequencing device is Illumina HiSeq 1500. The public reads were reanalyzed by TCRdb: fastp trimming at Q25, MiXCR alignment, in-frame beta chains only. Identical CDR3 proteins give one entry, which carries the most common genes and DNA. Present in this sample are around 490,000 distinct CDR3 sequences, approximately 26% of which were seen just once. Less than 15% of the sample is taken by the ten largest. Sample: PBMCs. These receptors originate from a human donor in good health (CMV status not recorded). Some clones in this sample may be carry-over from other donors' samples.

This clonotype was detected ten times or more. The chain employs TRBV7-2 and TRBJ1-1; TRBD1 matches 8 bases. Germline V CDR1 and CDR2: SGHTA, FQGNSA. V trimming: 7 bases; J trimming: 5 bases; junction bases outside the gene matches: 6. The length of the CDR3 is 13 residues. CDR3 bases: TGTGCCAGCAAAGCAGGGGGCAGTACTGAAGCTTTCTTT. Translated, it gives CASKAGGSTEAFF.

The rearrangement joins TRBV6-6 to TRBJ1-5; D call uncertain. Germline V gene data show CDR1 as MNHNY and CDR2 as SVGAGI (reference sequence). The CDR3 runs 13 residues. Trimming took off 6 bases at V and 9 bases at J, with 15 bases between the two ends. In DNA, the CDR3 is TGTGCCAGCAGACCGGGCGAAGTTTGGCCCCAGCATTTT. Its protein product is CASRPGEVWPQHF.